This section outlines one TCR beta chain sequence together with its context. The target antigen is unknown. From the germline J gene comes the end of the CDR3, since the read stops 3 residues before it. The CDR3 sequence is 16 residues long. The V and J ends lost 3 bases and 6 bases, in that order; junction bases with no gene match: 7. Germline V lookup: CDR1 SGHNT, CDR2 YYREEE (reference sequence). Profiled with immunoSEQ multiplex PCR; TCRdb holds only in-frame clones, not every one. The sample totals over 30,000 clones; its top ten clones hold 3.7%. The sample belongs to a study of T cells in women clearing cervical HPV infection. For the study at large: Cases were women with histologically confirmed HPV16-related CIN3 or worse, including a couple of invasive cancers.

Study outcomes and limitations: Timing of associations relative to infection is unclear; T-cell subsets were not isolated.

Source material: blood buffy coat. The receptor comes from a woman between 18 and 69 years old with a cervical HPV16 infection that either progressed to CIN3+ or cleared (not recorded which). V gene TRBV5-4 combines with J gene TRBJ2-2; 11 nucleotides agree with TRBD1. This chain's CDR3 is CASSSPPGQGAGELFF. The part of the CDR3 DNA that was read is TGTGCCAGCAGCTCCCCGCCGGGACAGGGGGCCGGGGAG.